This record looks at one TCR beta chain sequence and its context. Its antigen remains unidentified. TCRdb reprocessed the 5' RACE reads via MiXCR and lists one record per CDR3 protein. The table lists hundreds of thousands of distinct CDR3 sequences, 20% to 25% of them singletons. The data derive from a study of T-cell memory formation after mild COVID-19. Study outcomes and limitations: CD8+ contracting clones occupied EMRA, while CD4+ ones occupied mainly CM and EM. There was no confirmation that second-wave clones peaking on day 37 were SARS-CoV-2 specific. Contracting clones from day 15 to 85 had balanced CD4/CD8; later expanders favoured CD4+.

Germline-derived CDR1 and CDR2 are MNHEY and SMNVEV (reference sequence). The V and J ends lost 3 bases and 3 bases respectively, with 11 bases between them. This CDR3 has 14 amino acids. This TCR was recovered from an adult woman who had mild COVID-19 (a few samples of this study predate the infection). Cell type and time point are not known. J is TRBJ1-2 and V is TRBV27; D might be TRBD1 (6 bases). Sequenced sample: PBMCs or a T cell subset sorted from them (not recorded which). The CDR3 DNA sequence: TGTGCCAGCAGTTTGGGGGCGGTGGACTATGGCTACACCTTC. Amino acid sequence: CASSLGAVDYGYTF.